Below are 29 T cell receptor beta chains sequenced from a single sample in a study of blood T cells in healthy people across ages. A sample-barcoded 5' primer and a J-beta primer mix were used in a second PCR of about 7 to 11 cycles. Each CDR3 protein is one row after TCRdb ran MiXCR on the 5' RACE reads. The table has about 830,000 distinct CDR3 sequences, roughly 64% seen once. Sequencing used blood. Receptors originate from a man between 25 and 39 years old in good health.

This chain joins TRBV20-1 and TRBJ2-5; 8 positions agree with TRBD2. V shed 4 bases and J 0 bases; nucleotides not matched to a gene: 10. The germline V gene encodes CDR1 DFQATT and CDR2 SNEGSKA (reference sequence). CDR3 length: 16 amino acids. For the CDR3, the DNA is TGCAGTGCTACCGAGCGGGAGCATTGGAACCAAGAGACCCAGTACTTC. It is translated as CSATEREHWNQETQYF.

This clonotype was detected only a few times. This chain connects TRBV4-3 to TRBJ1-2, with D uncertain. V was trimmed by 1 base and J by 4 bases, leaving 13 bases between them. This CDR3 region has 15 residues. Per germline, CDR1 LGHNA and CDR2 YSLEER. CDR3 residues: CASSQVTQTFYGYTF. CDR3 bases: TGCGCCAGCAGCCAAGTCACGCAGACCTTCTATGGCTACACCTTC.

The rearrangement joins TRBV5-1 to TRBJ2-1, with TRBD2 matching 10 bases. In germline, CDR1 is SGHRS, CDR2 YFSETQ. CDR3 length equals 17 residues. J lost 0 bases, V lost 0 bases, and 3 bases had no gene match. CDR3 loop: CASSLDASGGSYNEQFF. The CDR3, as DNA: TGCGCCAGCAGCTTGGACGCTAGCGGGGGCTCCTACAATGAGCAGTTCTTC.

Of note for this clonotype: At one end, the junction sequence differs from germline, possibly due to a read error. This chain links TRBV11-2 with TRBJ2-7; tentatively, D is TRBD2 (6 bases). This CDR3 has 13 residues. In germline, CDR1 is SGHAT, CDR2 FQNNGV. The CDR3 region is CASSLGLHYGQYF. The CDR3 DNA reads as TGTGCCAGCAGCTTGGGACTGCACTACGGGCAGTACTTC.

V gene TRBV28 combines with J gene TRBJ1-2; tentative D call: TRBD1 (5 bases). The CDR3 loop spans 19 amino acids. The ends were cut back, 3 bases at V and 5 bases at J, with 28 bases in the middle. Germline values: CDR1 MDHEN, CDR2 SYDVKM. The CDR3 DNA follows: TGTGCCAGCAGTTTTCCGTCAGGGCTCGACGATCTGAAGGTTTATGGCTACACCTTC. It codes for CASSFPSGLDDLKVYGYTF.

This sequence joins TRBV4-1 and TRBJ2-1; no clear D. Germline V gene sequence: CDR1 MGHRA, CDR2 YSYEKL. There are 16 residues in the CDR3. Between the trimmed V and J ends, which lost 1 base and 3 bases, there was a span of 13 bases. The DNA of the CDR3 is TGCGCCAGCAGCCAAGGACTCCCCCACGGCTACAATGAGCAGTTCTTC. Residues: CASSQGLPHGYNEQFF.

This clonotype was recorded once. CDR3 DNA sequence: TGCAGTGCTAGAGATTCGCCAGAAGAGACCCAGTACTTC. It is translated as CSARDSPEETQYF. The chain combines TRBV20-1 with TRBJ2-5; D not resolved. This CDR3 is 13 amino acids long. Between the trimmed V and J ends, which lost 0 bases and 3 bases, there was a span of 8 bases. CDR1 is DFQATT and CDR2 is SNEGSKA in the germline V gene (reference sequence).

About this clonotype: A single base is all that separates this from a far larger clone, so a read error is likely. This chain links TRBV6-1 with TRBJ2-7; D remains ambiguous. The V gene's germline CDR1 is MNHNS and CDR2 SASEGT. The length of the CDR3 is 10 residues. Trimming pared 7 bases from V and 1 base from J, leaving 2 bases between. CDR3 loop: CASNSYEQYF. The CDR3 coding sequence is TGTGCCAGCAATTCCTACGAGCAGTACTTC.

This clonotype was counted at least ten times. The chain couples TRBV29-1 to TRBJ2-5; TRBD2 matches 9 bases. The V gene end was trimmed by 6 bases and the J gene end by 3 bases; junction bases not matched to a gene: 5. The CDR3 runs to 13 residues. The germline V gene has CDR1 SQVTM and CDR2 ANQGSEA. The CDR3 reads CSVATSGEETQYF. CDR3 nucleotides: TGCAGCGTGGCGACTAGCGGAGAAGAGACCCAGTACTTC.

A word on this clonotype: The junction shows a germline mismatch at one end, possibly a read error. V is TRBV9 and J is TRBJ2-7; a possible D gene is TRBD1 (5 bases). This CDR3 region has 13 residues. CDR1 is SGDLS, CDR2 YYNGEE, per germline. CDR3 nucleotide sequence: TGTGCCAGCATCGTAGACAGCTCCTACGAGCAGTACTTC. It specifies CASIVDSSYEQYF.

The J gene is TRBJ2-5, the V gene TRBV6-1; perhaps TRBD1 as D (5 bases). Germline V gene sequence: CDR1 MNHNS, CDR2 SASEGT. V shed 3 bases and J shed 11 bases, with 10 bases lying between them. The CDR3 consists of 11 residues. DNA for the CDR3: TGTGCCAGCAGTGACCAGGGTAAGCAGTACTTC. Translating it yields CASSDQGKQYF.

CDR3 protein: CASSVAWTQDTQYF. In DNA, the CDR3 is TGTGCCAGCAGCGTAGCTTGGACCCAAGATACGCAGTATTTT. The chain is built from TRBV9 and TRBJ2-3; no clear D. Germline V gene data show CDR1 as SGDLS and CDR2 as YYNGEE. CDR3 length equals 14 residues. V shed 0 bases and J shed 5 bases, with 10 bases lying between them.

The chain employs TRBV5-1 and TRBJ2-7; perhaps TRBD1 as D (6 bases). Germline assignment: CDR1 SGHRS and CDR2 YFSETQ. Trimming left V 2 bases short and J 3 bases short, with 15 bases between. This CDR3 spans 15 amino acids. Written as DNA, the CDR3 is TGCGCCAGCAGCTTTACAGGGAATTCATACTACGAGCAGTACTTC. Its translation is CASSFTGNSYYEQYF.

This clonotype was counted only a few times. A much larger clonotype is one base distant, so this may be a read error. The chain combines TRBV20-1 with TRBJ2-5; possible D gene TRBD1, 6 bases. Germline loops: CDR1 DFQATT, CDR2 SNEGSKA (reference sequence). Trimming took off 5 bases at V and 4 bases at J, with 11 bases between the two ends. CDR3 length: 12 amino acids. The CDR3 spells CSAPGQRETQYF. The CDR3 region has the DNA TGCAGTGCTCCGGGACAACGAGAGACCCAGTACTTC.

The chain uses TRBV28 and TRBJ2-7, with D perhaps given as TRBD1 or TRBD2 (7 bases each). The J call may be faulty, since TRBJ2-5 better matches the DNA end. CDR3 length: 15 residues. The germline CDR1 and CDR2 sequences are MDHEN and SYDVKM. The chain's CDR3 is CASTRGGADEETQYF. CDR3 DNA: TGTGCCAGCACCAGGGGGGGGGCGGACGAAGAGACCCAGTACTTC.

The V and J genes are TRBV5-1 and TRBJ1-2; no clear D gene. Trimming pared 4 bases from V and 5 bases from J, leaving 12 bases between. The CDR3 is 13 amino acids. Germline V gene sequence: CDR1 SGHRS, CDR2 YFSETQ. CDR3 sequence reads: CASSVEGRYGYTF. DNA of the CDR3: TGCGCCAGCAGCGTCGAGGGCCGTTATGGCTACACCTTC.

The rearrangement links TRBV24-1 to TRBJ1-5; D unresolved. Germline-derived CDR1 and CDR2 are KGHDR and SFDVKD. V was pared by 0 bases and J by 4 bases, with 12 bases between. This CDR3 has 16 amino acids. The CDR3 is CATSDLKPRDNQPQHF. The CDR3 DNA sequence: TGTGCCACCAGTGATTTGAAACCGCGAGATAATCAGCCCCAGCATTTT.

This clonotype was counted only a few times. The V and J genes are TRBV7-2 and TRBJ2-5, with TRBD2 identical over 9 bases. Looked up from germline, CDR1 is SGHTA and CDR2 is FQGNSA. This CDR3 region has 15 residues. J lost 5 bases, V lost 4 bases, and 8 bases had no gene match. The CDR3 sequence: CASSYQRGARETQYF. CDR3 bases: TGTGCCAGCAGCTACCAGCGGGGGGCGAGGGAGACCCAGTACTTC. Variable domain in full (rest from reference TRBV7-2 and TRBJ2-5): GAGVSQSPSNKVTEKGKDVELRCDPISGHTALYWYRQSLGQGLEFLIYFQGNSAPDKSGLPSDRFSAERTGGSVSTLTIQRTQQEDSAVYLCASSYQRGARETQYFGPGTRLLVL.

The V gene is TRBV4-2, the J gene TRBJ2-7, with a tentative D call TRBD2 (6 bases). This CDR3 contains 16 residues. Germline CDR1 reads LGHNA; CDR2 reads YNFKEQ. The ends were cut back, 0 bases at V and 3 bases at J, with 15 bases in the middle. The CDR3 sequence is CASSQEVGGVGYEQYF. The CDR3, as DNA: TGTGCCAGCAGCCAAGAGGTGGGCGGGGTAGGCTACGAGCAGTACTTC.

The chain uses TRBV2 and TRBJ1-5; 7 positions match TRBD1. V shed 5 bases and J 2 bases; nucleotides not matched to a gene: 6. Germline V gives CDR1 SNHLY, CDR2 FYNNEI. The CDR3 extends over 15 amino acids. The chain's CDR3 is CASSTQGSGNQPQHF. The CDR3 DNA sequence: TGTGCCAGCAGTACACAGGGGTCGGGCAATCAGCCCCAGCATTTT.

The J gene is TRBJ2-2, the V gene TRBV29-1; possible D gene TRBD2, 5 bases. V lost 2 bases and J 7 bases, leaving 14 bases between the germline ends. Germline lookup yields CDR1 SQVTM and CDR2 ANQGSEA. The CDR3 totals 14 residues. The CDR3 sequence is CSVEMGFGIGELFF. The CDR3, as DNA: TGCAGCGTTGAAATGGGGTTCGGGATCGGGGAGCTGTTTTTT.

This clonotype was recorded a few times. V is TRBV4-2 and J is TRBJ2-7; D is ambiguous. From germline, CDR1 is LGHNA and CDR2 YNFKEQ. There are 15 residues in the CDR3. The ends were cut back, 0 bases at V and 0 bases at J, with 9 bases in the middle. The CDR3 DNA reads TGTGCCAGCAGCCAAGATGCAGGCCTCTCCTACGAGCAGTACTTC. As protein: CASSQDAGLSYEQYF.

This clonotype was detected a few times. The V call is TRBV29-1, the J call TRBJ2-1; either TRBD1 or TRBD2 may supply D (6 bases each). The CDR3 totals 13 residues. Germline CDR1 is SQVTM and CDR2 is ANQGSEA. V gave up 4 bases and J gave up 8 bases, with 15 bases separating them. CDR3 DNA sequence: TGCAGCGTTGGCCAATCAGGGGACTATGAGCAGTTCTTC. This gives the protein CSVGQSGDYEQFF.

The chain's CDR3 is CASSLEQPVANEQYF. The CDR3 nucleotides read TGCGCCAGCAGCCTAGAACAGCCCGTGGCCAATGAGCAGTACTTC. V gene TRBV5-1 combines with J gene TRBJ2-5; D is undetermined. The CDR3 covers 15 residues. CDR1 and CDR2 (germline): SGHRS, YFSETQ. The V end was cut by 4 bases, the J end by 11 bases, with 24 bases between.

This clonotype was counted a single time. The chain has TRBV5-1 and TRBJ2-3, with D possibly being TRBD2 (5 bases). This CDR3 has 16 amino acids. The V end was cut by 0 bases, the J end by 0 bases, with 11 bases between. Germline V gives CDR1 SGHRS, CDR2 YFSETQ. The CDR3 region is CASSLARAVSTDTQYF. The CDR3 DNA follows: TGCGCCAGCAGCTTGGCGCGAGCGGTGAGCACAGATACGCAGTATTTT.

The V and J genes are TRBV4-1 and TRBJ2-3; D is perhaps TRBD2 (6 bases). The CDR3 runs to 13 residues. V was pared by 0 bases and J by 10 bases, with 11 bases between. Per the germline V gene, CDR1 is MGHRA and CDR2 is YSYEKL. CDR3 nucleotides: TGCGCCAGCAGCCAAGATCCCCCGGGGGCGCAGTATTTT. The encoded protein is CASSQDPPGAQYF.

This chain connects TRBV20-1 to TRBJ2-5, with D possibly TRBD2 on 5 matching bases. CDR1 is DFQATT and CDR2 is SNEGSKA in the germline V gene (reference sequence). CDR3 size: 13 residues. Trimming removed 4 bases at V and 1 base at J, with 10 bases between. CDR3 nucleotide sequence: TGCAGTGCTATTAGGACTTTCCAAGAGACCCAGTACTTC. Translation gives CSAIRTFQETQYF.

This clonotype was counted between two and nine times. The chain uses TRBV12-3 or TRBV12-4 and TRBJ2-1; D remains ambiguous. V lost 3 bases to trimming and J lost 13 bases, with 10 bases between them. The CDR3 runs 11 residues. CDR3 nucleotides: TGTGCCAGCAGTTTTGGTGGCTTACAGTTCTTC. This encodes CASSFGGLQFF.

The gene calls are TRBV9 and TRBJ1-2; 9 positions agree with TRBD1. The V segment lost 0 bases and the J segment 6 bases; nucleotides outside the gene matches: 0. This CDR3 has 13 amino acids. Germline V gives CDR1 SGDLS, CDR2 YYNGEE. The CDR3 region is CASSVGTGDGYTF. CDR3 coding DNA: TGTGCCAGCAGCGTAGGGACAGGGGATGGCTACACCTTC.